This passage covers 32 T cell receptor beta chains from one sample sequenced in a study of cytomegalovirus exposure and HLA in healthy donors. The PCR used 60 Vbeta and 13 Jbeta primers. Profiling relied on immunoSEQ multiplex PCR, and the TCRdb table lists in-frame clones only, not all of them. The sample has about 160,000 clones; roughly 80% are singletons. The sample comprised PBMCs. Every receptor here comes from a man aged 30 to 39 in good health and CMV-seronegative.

CDR3: CASTPRYGGWTGELFF. The CDR3 DNA sequence: TGCGCCAGCACCCCACGCTACGGGGGTTGGACCGGGGAGCTGTTTTTT. The chain joins TRBV5-1 to TRBJ2-2, with a tentative D call TRBD2 (6 bases). The CDR3 spans 16 residues. V was cut by 6 bases and J by 5 bases, with 20 bases left in between. Germline lookup yields CDR1 SGHRS and CDR2 YFSETQ.

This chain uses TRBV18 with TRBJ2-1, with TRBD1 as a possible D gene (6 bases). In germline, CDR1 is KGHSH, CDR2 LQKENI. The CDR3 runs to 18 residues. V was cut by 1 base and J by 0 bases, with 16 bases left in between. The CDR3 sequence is CASSPRGQGTVSYNEQFF. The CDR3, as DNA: TGTGCCAGCTCACCACGGGGACAAGGGACGGTCTCCTACAATGAGCAGTTCTTC.

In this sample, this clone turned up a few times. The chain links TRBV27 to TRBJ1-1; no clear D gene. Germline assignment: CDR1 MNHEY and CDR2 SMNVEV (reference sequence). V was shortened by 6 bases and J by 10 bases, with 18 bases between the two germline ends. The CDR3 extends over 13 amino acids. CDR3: CASSPAVLGRAFF. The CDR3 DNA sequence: TGTGCCAGCAGCCCGGCGGTTTTGGGGAGAGCTTTCTTT.

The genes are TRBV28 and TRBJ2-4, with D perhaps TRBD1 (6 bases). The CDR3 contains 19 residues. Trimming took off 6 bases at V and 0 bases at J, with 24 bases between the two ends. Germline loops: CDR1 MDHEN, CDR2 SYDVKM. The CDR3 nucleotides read TGTGCCAGCAGCCCCGGCGGCAGGGAATGGGGGCTAGCCAAAAACATTCAGTACTTC. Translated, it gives CASSPGGREWGLAKNIQYF.

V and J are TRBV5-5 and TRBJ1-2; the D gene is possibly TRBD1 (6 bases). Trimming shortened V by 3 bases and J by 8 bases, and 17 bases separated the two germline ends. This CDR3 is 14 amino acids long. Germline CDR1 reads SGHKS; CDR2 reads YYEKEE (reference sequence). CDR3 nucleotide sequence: TGTGCCAGCAGCTCTGGAGGACAGTCGGGGGGCTACACCTTC. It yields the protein CASSSGGQSGGYTF.

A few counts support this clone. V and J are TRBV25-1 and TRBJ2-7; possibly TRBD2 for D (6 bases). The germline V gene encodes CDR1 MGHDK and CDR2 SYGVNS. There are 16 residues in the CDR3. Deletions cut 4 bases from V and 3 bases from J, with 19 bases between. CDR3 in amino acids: CASSGGTPLGGYEQYF. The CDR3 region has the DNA TGTGCCAGCAGTGGGGGGACTCCCCTCGGCGGCTACGAGCAGTACTTC.

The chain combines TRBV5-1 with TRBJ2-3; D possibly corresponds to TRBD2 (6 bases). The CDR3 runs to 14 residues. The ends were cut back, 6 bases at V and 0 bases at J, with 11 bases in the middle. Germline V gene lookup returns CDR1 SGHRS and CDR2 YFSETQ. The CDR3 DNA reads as TGCGCCAGCACTCTAGCGTCGAGCACAGATACGCAGTATTTT. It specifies CASTLASSTDTQYF. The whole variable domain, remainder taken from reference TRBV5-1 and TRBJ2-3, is KAGVTQTPRYLIKTRGQQVTLSCSPISGHRSVSWYQQTPGQGLQFLFEYFSETQRNKGNFPGRFSGRQFSNSRSEMNVSTLELGDSALYLCASTLASSTDTQYFGPGTRLTVL.

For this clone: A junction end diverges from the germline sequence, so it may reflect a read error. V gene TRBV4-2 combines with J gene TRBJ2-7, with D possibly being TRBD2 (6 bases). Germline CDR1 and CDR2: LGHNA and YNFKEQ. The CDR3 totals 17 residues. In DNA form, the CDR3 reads TGTGCCAGCAGCCAAGGCACCCAGCGGGCCTTTCCCTACGGGCAGTACTTC. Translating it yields CASSQGTQRAFPYGQYF.

This CDR3 reads CASSEHPSPGGGQETQYF. DNA for the CDR3: TGTGCCAGCAGTGAGCACCCAAGTCCAGGGGGTGGCCAGGAGACCCAGTACTTC. The chain couples TRBV6-1 to TRBJ2-5; 7 positions match TRBD1. Germline V gives CDR1 MNHNS, CDR2 SASEGT. The CDR3 spans 18 residues. Losses at the gene ends were 3 bases for V and 5 bases for J; bases not matched to a gene: 18.

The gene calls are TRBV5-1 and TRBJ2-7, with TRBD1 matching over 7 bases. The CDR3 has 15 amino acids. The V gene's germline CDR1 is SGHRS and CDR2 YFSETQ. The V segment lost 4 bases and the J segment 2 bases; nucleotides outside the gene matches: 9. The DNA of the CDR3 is TGCGCCAGCAGCGTTCCCGGGACAGCCGCCTACGAGCAGTACTTC. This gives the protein CASSVPGTAAYEQYF.

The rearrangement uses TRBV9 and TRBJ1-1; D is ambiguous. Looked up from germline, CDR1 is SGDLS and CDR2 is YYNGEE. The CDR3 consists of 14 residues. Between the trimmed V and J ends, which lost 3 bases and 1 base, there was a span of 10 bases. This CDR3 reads CASSAKWANTEAFF. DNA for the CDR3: TGTGCCAGCAGCGCCAAATGGGCGAACACTGAAGCTTTCTTT.

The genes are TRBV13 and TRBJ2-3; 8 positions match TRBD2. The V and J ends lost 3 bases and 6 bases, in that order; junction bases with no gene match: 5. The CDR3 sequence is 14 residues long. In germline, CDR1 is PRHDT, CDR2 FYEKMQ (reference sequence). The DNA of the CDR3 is TGTGCCAGCAGCTTTCGGACTAGCAGGGATACGCAGTATTTT. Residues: CASSFRTSRDTQYF.

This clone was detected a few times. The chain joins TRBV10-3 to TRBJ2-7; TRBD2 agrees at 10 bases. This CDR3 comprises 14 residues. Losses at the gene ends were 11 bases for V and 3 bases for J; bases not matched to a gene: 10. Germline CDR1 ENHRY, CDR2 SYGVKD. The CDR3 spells CAALDERGGYEQYF. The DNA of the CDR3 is TGTGCCGCTCTAGATGAGCGGGGGGGCTACGAGCAGTACTTC.

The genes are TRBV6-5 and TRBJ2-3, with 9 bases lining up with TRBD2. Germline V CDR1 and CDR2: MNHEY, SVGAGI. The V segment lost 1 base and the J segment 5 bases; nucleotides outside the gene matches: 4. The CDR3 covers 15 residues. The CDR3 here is CASSYLAGVGDTQYF. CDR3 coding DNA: TGTGCCAGCAGTTACTTAGCGGGAGTCGGAGATACGCAGTATTTT.

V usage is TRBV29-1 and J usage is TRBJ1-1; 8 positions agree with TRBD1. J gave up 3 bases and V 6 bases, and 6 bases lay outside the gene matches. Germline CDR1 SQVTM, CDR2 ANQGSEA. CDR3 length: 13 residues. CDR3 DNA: TGCAGCGTAGCCTTACAGGGGGACACTGAAGCTTTCTTT. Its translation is CSVALQGDTEAFF. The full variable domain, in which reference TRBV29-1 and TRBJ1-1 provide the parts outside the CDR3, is SAVISQKPSRDICQRGTSLTIQCQVDSQVTMMFWYRQQPGQSLTLIATANQGSEATYESGFVIDKFPISRPNLTFSTLTVSNMSPEDSSIYLCSVALQGDTEAFFGQGTRLTVV.

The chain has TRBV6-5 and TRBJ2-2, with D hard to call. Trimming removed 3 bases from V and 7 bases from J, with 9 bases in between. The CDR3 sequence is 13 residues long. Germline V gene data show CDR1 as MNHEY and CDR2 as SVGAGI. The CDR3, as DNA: TGTGCCAGCAGTTATCGCGGTGACGGGGAGCTGTTTTTT. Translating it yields CASSYRGDGELFF.

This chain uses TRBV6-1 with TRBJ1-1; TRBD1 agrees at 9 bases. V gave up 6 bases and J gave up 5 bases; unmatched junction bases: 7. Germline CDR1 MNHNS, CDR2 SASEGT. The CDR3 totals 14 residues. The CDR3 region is CASRLQGAGTEAFF. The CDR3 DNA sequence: TGTGCCAGCAGATTACAGGGGGCAGGGACTGAAGCTTTCTTT.

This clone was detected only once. The CDR3 DNA is TGTGCCAGCACCTGGGGCAGTGGGAACACTGAAGCTTTCTTT. Translating it yields CASTWGSGNTEAFF. The V and J genes are TRBV28 and TRBJ1-1; a possible D gene is TRBD1 (5 bases). This CDR3 region has 14 residues. The germline V gene encodes CDR1 MDHEN and CDR2 SYDVKM. With 7 bases removed from V and 1 base from J, the gap between germline ends came to 13 bases.

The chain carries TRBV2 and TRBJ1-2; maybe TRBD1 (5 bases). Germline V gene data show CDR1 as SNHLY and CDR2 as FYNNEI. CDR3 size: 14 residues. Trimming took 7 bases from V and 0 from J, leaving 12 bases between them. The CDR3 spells CASILGGSNYGYTF. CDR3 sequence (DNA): TGTGCCAGCATCCTCGGGGGTTCTAACTATGGCTACACCTTC.

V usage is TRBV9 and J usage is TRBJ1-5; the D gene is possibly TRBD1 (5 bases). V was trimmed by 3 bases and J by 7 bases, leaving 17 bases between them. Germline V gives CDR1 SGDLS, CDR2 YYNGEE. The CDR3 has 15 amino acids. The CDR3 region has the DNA TGTGCCAGCAGCGCCCTTGGGGGGAGTGGACAGCCCCAGCATTTT. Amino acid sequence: CASSALGGSGQPQHF.

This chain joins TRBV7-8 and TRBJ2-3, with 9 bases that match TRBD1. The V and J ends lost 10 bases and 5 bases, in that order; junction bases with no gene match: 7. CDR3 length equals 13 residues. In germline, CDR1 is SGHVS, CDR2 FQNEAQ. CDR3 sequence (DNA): TGTGCCAACGCACAGGGGGCGGGAGATACGCAGTATTTT. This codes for CANAQGAGDTQYF.

CDR3 nucleotide sequence: TGCACCAGCCCCTCCCCGGACAGCCCACCCTACGAGCAGTACTTC. This translates into CTSPSPDSPPYEQYF. This rearrangement joins TRBV1 to TRBJ2-7; the table calls TRBD1, which could not be checked here. TRBV1 is listed as a pseudogene. The CDR3 spans 15 residues.

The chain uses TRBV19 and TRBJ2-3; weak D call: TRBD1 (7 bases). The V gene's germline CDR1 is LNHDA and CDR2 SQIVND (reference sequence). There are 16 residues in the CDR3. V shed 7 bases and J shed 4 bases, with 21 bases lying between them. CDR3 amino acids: CASIPPGGTESDTQYF. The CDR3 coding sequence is TGTGCCAGTATTCCCCCGGGCGGGACAGAATCAGATACGCAGTATTTT.

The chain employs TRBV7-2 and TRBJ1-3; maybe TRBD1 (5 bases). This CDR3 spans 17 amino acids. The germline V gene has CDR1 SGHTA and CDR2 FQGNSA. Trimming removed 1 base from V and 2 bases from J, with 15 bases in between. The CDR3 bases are TGTGCCAGCAGCTTAGGATTTAGGTCAGGGACTGGAAACACCATATATTTT. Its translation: CASSLGFRSGTGNTIYF.

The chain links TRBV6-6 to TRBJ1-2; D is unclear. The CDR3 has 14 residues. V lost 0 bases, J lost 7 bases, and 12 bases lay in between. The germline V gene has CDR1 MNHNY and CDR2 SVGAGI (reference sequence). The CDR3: CASSYSIEGSGYTF. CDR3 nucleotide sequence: TGTGCCAGCAGTTACTCGATCGAGGGCTCTGGCTACACCTTC.

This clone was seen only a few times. CDR3 coding DNA: TGTGCCAGCAGATCCCTTGGGCCTTGGACCGGGGAGCTGTTTTTT. Its translation: CASRSLGPWTGELFF. The chain uses TRBV7-9 and TRBJ2-2; D not resolved. This CDR3 contains 15 residues. V lost 6 bases, J lost 5 bases, and 16 bases lay in between. Germline V gene lookup returns CDR1 SEHNR and CDR2 FQNEAQ (reference sequence).

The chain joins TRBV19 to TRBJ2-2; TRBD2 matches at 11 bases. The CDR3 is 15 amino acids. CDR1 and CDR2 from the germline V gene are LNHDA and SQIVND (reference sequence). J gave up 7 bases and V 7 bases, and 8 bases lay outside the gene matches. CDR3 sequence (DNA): TGTGCCAGTACCCCCGGGACTAGCGGTAACGGGGAGCTGTTTTTT. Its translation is CASTPGTSGNGELFF.

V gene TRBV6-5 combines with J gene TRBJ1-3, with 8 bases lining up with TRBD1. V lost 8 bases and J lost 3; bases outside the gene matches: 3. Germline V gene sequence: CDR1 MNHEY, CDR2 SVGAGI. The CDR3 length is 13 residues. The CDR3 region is CASGTGGGNTIYF. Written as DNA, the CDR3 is TGTGCCAGCGGAACAGGGGGTGGAAACACCATATATTTT.

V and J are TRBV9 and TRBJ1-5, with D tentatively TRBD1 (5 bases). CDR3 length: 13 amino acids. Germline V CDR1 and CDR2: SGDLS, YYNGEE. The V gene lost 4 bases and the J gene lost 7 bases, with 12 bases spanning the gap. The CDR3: CASSSGGWQPQHF. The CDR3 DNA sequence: TGTGCCAGCAGCTCGGGGGGGTGGCAGCCCCAGCATTTT.

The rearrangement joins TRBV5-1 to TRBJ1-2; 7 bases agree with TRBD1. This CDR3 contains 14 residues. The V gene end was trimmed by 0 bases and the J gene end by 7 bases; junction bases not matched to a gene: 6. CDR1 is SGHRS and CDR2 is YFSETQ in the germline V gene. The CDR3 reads CASSLGQGLGGYTF. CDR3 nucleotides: TGCGCCAGCAGCTTGGGACAGGGCTTAGGTGGCTACACCTTC. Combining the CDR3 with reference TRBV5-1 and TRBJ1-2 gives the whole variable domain KAGVTQTPRYLIKTRGQQVTLSCSPISGHRSVSWYQQTPGQGLQFLFEYFSETQRNKGNFPGRFSGRQFSNSRSEMNVSTLELGDSALYLCASSLGQGLGGYTFGSGTRLTVV.

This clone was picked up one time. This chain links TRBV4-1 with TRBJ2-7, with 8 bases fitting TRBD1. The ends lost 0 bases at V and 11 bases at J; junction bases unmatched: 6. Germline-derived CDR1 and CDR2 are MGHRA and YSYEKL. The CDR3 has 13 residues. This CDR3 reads CASSQELRDRKYF. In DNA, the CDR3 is TGCGCCAGCAGCCAAGAACTCCGGGACAGGAAGTACTTC.

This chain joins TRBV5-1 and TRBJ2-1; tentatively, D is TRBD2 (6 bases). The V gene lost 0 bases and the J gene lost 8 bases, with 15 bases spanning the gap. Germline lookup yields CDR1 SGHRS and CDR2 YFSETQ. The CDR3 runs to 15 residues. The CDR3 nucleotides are TGCGCCAGCAGCTTGGCTGGAGGGTCGGTGGATGAGCAGTTCTTC. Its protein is CASSLAGGSVDEQFF. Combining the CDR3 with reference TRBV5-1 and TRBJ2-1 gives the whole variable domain KAGVTQTPRYLIKTRGQQVTLSCSPISGHRSVSWYQQTPGQGLQFLFEYFSETQRNKGNFPGRFSGRQFSNSRSEMNVSTLELGDSALYLCASSLAGGSVDEQFFGPGTRLTVL.